Shown below are 26 T cell receptor beta chains from a single sample sequenced in a study of blood T cells in healthy people across ages. Next came a second PCR, run for about 7 to 12 cycles, which used a sample-barcoded 5' primer along with a J-beta primer mix. TCRdb passed the 5' RACE reads through MiXCR, listing each CDR3 protein once. Of approximately 580,000 distinct CDR3 sequences listed, 24% are singletons. A further study also used this sample, focusing on T cells of mothers and their children.

Input material: blood. The receptors come from a boy younger than 18 in good health.

This clonotype was observed at least ten times. This chain uses TRBV12-3 or TRBV12-4 with TRBJ2-3; 13 positions agree with TRBD2. The CDR3 is 16 amino acids. V dropped 4 bases and J dropped 6; count of bases not matched to a gene: 7. The CDR3 protein is CASSSGLAGSLDTQYF. CDR3 coding DNA: TGTGCCAGCAGTTCGGGACTAGCGGGGAGCCTCGATACGCAGTATTTT.

The table lists this clonotype with a few counts. This chain joins TRBV4-3 and TRBJ2-3, with 9 bases aligning to TRBD1. The CDR3 totals 16 residues. Germline CDR1 LGHNA, CDR2 YSLEER. Trimming removed 4 bases from V and 0 bases from J; junction bases left unmatched: 5. The CDR3 sequence is CASSLTGGTSTDTQYF. The CDR3 region has the DNA TGCGCCAGCAGCCTCACAGGGGGCACTAGCACAGATACGCAGTATTTT.

There are many counts of this clonotype. This rearrangement joins TRBV12-3 or TRBV12-4 to TRBJ2-5; TRBD1 or TRBD2 may be the D gene (5 bases each). The CDR3 has 11 residues. Trimming took 6 bases from V and 5 from J, leaving 7 bases between them. CDR3 in amino acids: CASSWGETQYF. In DNA form, the CDR3 reads TGTGCCAGCAGCTGGGGGGAGACCCAGTACTTC.

The sample holds a few counts of this clonotype. This chain connects TRBV9 to TRBJ2-7, with TRBD1 identical over 10 bases. The length of the CDR3 is 15 residues. Germline lookup yields CDR1 SGDLS and CDR2 YYNGEE. V shed 4 bases and J 7 bases; nucleotides not matched to a gene: 11. In DNA, the CDR3 is TGTGCCAGCAGCATAACCGGGACAGGGGCAGGTGAGCAGTACTTC. The encoded protein is CASSITGTGAGEQYF. Variable domain in full (rest from reference TRBV9 and TRBJ2-7): DSGVTQTPKHLITATGQRVTLRCSPRSGDLSVYWYQQSLDQGLQFLIQYYNGEERAKGNILERFSAQQFPDLHSELNLSSLELGDSALYFCASSITGTGAGEQYFGPGTRLTVT.

On this clonotype itself: Mismatch with germline at one junction end may stem from a read error. The rearrangement uses TRBV4-3 and TRBJ2-7, with 10 bases that match TRBD2. The CDR3 runs to 15 residues. From germline, CDR1 is LGHNA and CDR2 YSLEER. The CDR3 loop is CASNQDLGTSDEQYF. The CDR3, as DNA: TGCGCCAGCAACCAAGATCTGGGGACTAGCGACGAGCAGTACTTC.

V is TRBV20-1 and J is TRBJ2-1; D is unclear. This CDR3 contains 14 residues. V was shortened by 0 bases and J by 8 bases, with 14 bases between the two germline ends. Per the germline V gene, CDR1 is DFQATT and CDR2 is SNEGSKA (reference sequence). The CDR3 loop is CSARDVRALDEQFF. CDR3 DNA sequence: TGCAGTGCTAGAGATGTACGTGCTTTGGATGAGCAGTTCTTC.

The J gene is TRBJ1-1, the V gene TRBV4-3, with D possibly matching TRBD1 (5 bases). V was clipped by 0 bases and J by 4 bases, with 24 bases between them. Per germline, CDR1 LGHNA and CDR2 YSLEER. This CDR3 spans 19 amino acids. The CDR3 DNA sequence: TGCGCCAGCAGCCAAGATATCCCCGAGGTCTTCCGGAGGGGCACTGAAGCTTTCTTT. This codes for CASSQDIPEVFRRGTEAFF.

The genes are TRBV30 and TRBJ2-2; D call uncertain. Trimming shortened V by 5 bases and J by 2 bases, and 12 bases separated the two germline ends. This CDR3 is built from 14 residues. In germline, CDR1 is GTSNPN, CDR2 SVGIG (reference sequence). CDR3 nucleotides: TGTGCCTGGGCACCAACTGCCAACACCGGGGAGCTGTTTTTT. This codes for CAWAPTANTGELFF.

The CDR3 DNA reads as TGTGCCAGCGTGAGGGATAGCTCCTACAATGAGCAGTTCTTC. Protein sequence: CASVRDSSYNEQFF. The chain uses TRBV7-6 and TRBJ2-1, with TRBD2 as a possible D gene (5 bases). Germline assignment: CDR1 SGHVS and CDR2 FNYEAQ. Trimming took 8 bases from V and 0 from J, leaving 11 bases between them. The CDR3 is 14 amino acids.

The chain uses TRBV25-1 and TRBJ1-1, with 8 bases matching TRBD1. The junction had 7 bases not matched to a gene; V was cut back by 4 bases and J by 6 bases. Per germline, CDR1 MGHDK and CDR2 SYGVNS. The CDR3 length is 14 residues. The CDR3 loop reads CASSGGQGWSEAFF. The CDR3 DNA reads TGTGCCAGCAGTGGAGGACAGGGATGGTCTGAAGCTTTCTTT.

The chain couples TRBV4-3 to TRBJ2-4; D might be TRBD2 (5 bases). The CDR3 contains 16 residues. The V and J ends lost 0 bases and 1 base respectively, with 10 bases between them. The germline gives CDR1 LGHNA, CDR2 YSLEER. The DNA for the CDR3 is TGCGCCAGCAGCCAAGATAAGGGCGGGGCCAAAAACATTCAGTACTTC. Encoded protein: CASSQDKGGAKNIQYF.

V gene TRBV18 combines with J gene TRBJ2-1, with TRBD2 identical over 11 bases. The closer fit of TRBJ2-5 to the DNA end suggests the J call may be wrong. Per the germline V gene, CDR1 is KGHSH and CDR2 is LQKENI. The CDR3 totals 15 residues. The CDR3 loop reads CASSPRLAGSETQYF. Written as DNA, the CDR3 is TGTGCCAGCTCACCACGACTAGCGGGATCAGAGACCCAGTACTTC.

This clonotype was found a few times. The chain employs TRBV20-1 and TRBJ2-7; 13 bases agree with TRBD2. This CDR3 region has 14 residues. Looked up from germline, CDR1 is DFQATT and CDR2 is SNEGSKA (reference sequence). The ends lost 5 bases at V and 3 bases at J; junction bases unmatched: 4. Here the CDR3 reads CSARTSGGIYEQYF. CDR3 nucleotide sequence: TGCAGTGCTCGGACTAGCGGGGGTATCTACGAGCAGTACTTC.

V gene TRBV7-9 combines with J gene TRBJ1-1, with a tentative D call TRBD1 (6 bases). CDR1 is SEHNR, CDR2 FQNEAQ, per germline (reference sequence). V was trimmed by 2 bases and J by 2 bases, leaving 15 bases between them. The length of the CDR3 is 16 residues. The CDR3 sequence is CASSLLTGHFNTEAFF. CDR3 sequence (DNA): TGTGCCAGCAGCTTACTCACGGGACACTTTAACACTGAAGCTTTCTTT.

This clonotype was counted between two and nine times. The V call is TRBV7-2, the J call TRBJ2-7; 10 positions agree with TRBD2. With V trimmed by 4 bases and J by 4 bases, 10 bases remained unmatched. The CDR3 loop spans 16 amino acids. Germline lookup yields CDR1 SGHTA and CDR2 FQGNSA. The CDR3, as DNA: TGTGCCAGCAGCTCTCCTACTAGCGGGATCTATTACGAGCAGTACTTC. Residues: CASSSPTSGIYYEQYF.

The rearrangement links TRBV20-1 to TRBJ2-1; 7 positions agree with TRBD2. The CDR3 covers 16 residues. The germline V gene has CDR1 DFQATT and CDR2 SNEGSKA (reference sequence). V shed 5 bases, J shed 6 bases, and the junction held 16 bases outside the gene matches. The CDR3 reads CSAATSNHPLSNEQFF. The CDR3 DNA sequence: TGCAGTGCTGCGACTAGCAACCACCCTCTTAGCAATGAGCAGTTCTTC.

The sample holds a few counts of this clonotype. The genes are TRBV27 and TRBJ1-2; D is undetermined. Between the trimmed V and J ends, which lost 6 bases and 4 bases, there was a span of 12 bases. Per germline, CDR1 MNHEY and CDR2 SMNVEV (reference sequence). This CDR3 has 13 amino acids. The CDR3 DNA reads TGTGCCAGCAGCATTGGAGTCTTCTATGGCTACACCTTC. Translating gives CASSIGVFYGYTF.

A few counts support this clonotype. The chain couples TRBV7-2 to TRBJ2-3; tentatively, D is TRBD2 (6 bases). The CDR3 loop spans 16 amino acids. V shed 5 bases and J shed 6 bases, with 21 bases lying between them. Germline CDR1 and CDR2: SGHTA and FQGNSA. Written as DNA, the CDR3 is TGTGCCAGCAGCCACCGGACTACAACAATTGGGGATACGCAGTATTTT. Translating gives CASSHRTTTIGDTQYF.

This chain joins TRBV12-3 or TRBV12-4 and TRBJ2-4; TRBD2 aligns across 8 bases. Trimming cost V 7 bases and J 8 bases; bases outside gene matches: 1. This CDR3 contains 11 residues. CDR3 protein: CASTGGDIQYF. CDR3 coding DNA: TGTGCCAGCACCGGGGGGGACATTCAGTACTTC.

Concerning this clonotype itself: Germline is not matched at one junction end, which may reflect a read error. V gene TRBV12-3 or TRBV12-4 combines with J gene TRBJ2-7; 14 bases align to TRBD2. The CDR3 spans 14 residues. The CDR3 loop is CAGSGTSGSHEQYF. As DNA, the CDR3 is TGTGCCGGCAGTGGGACTAGCGGGAGCCACGAGCAGTACTTC.

The chain joins TRBV20-1 to TRBJ2-3; D is perhaps TRBD1 (6 bases). V was trimmed by 5 bases and J by 0 bases, leaving 21 bases between them. CDR3 length: 17 residues. Germline loops: CDR1 DFQATT, CDR2 SNEGSKA (reference sequence). The DNA of the CDR3 is TGCAGTGCTCCGACTTGGGGGCAAGCGGCAAGCACAGATACGCAGTATTTT. Residues: CSAPTWGQAASTDTQYF.

This clonotype was observed a few times. The chain combines TRBV28 with TRBJ2-5; D assignment may be TRBD1 or TRBD2 (6 bases each). The V end lost 5 bases, the J end lost 5 bases, and 15 bases lay between the germline ends. The CDR3 has 14 amino acids. Germline CDR1 and CDR2: MDHEN and SYDVKM. The CDR3 sequence is CASSDRGLGETQYF. The CDR3 DNA reads TGTGCCAGCAGTGATCGGGGGCTGGGGGAGACCCAGTACTTC. The full variable domain, rest sourced from reference TRBV28 and TRBJ2-5, is DVKVTQSSRYLVKRTGEKVFLECVQDMDHENMFWYRQDPGLGLRLIYFSYDVKMKEKGDIPEGYSVSREKKERFSLILESASTNQTSMYLCASSDRGLGETQYFGPGTRLLVL.

This chain uses TRBV29-1 with TRBJ2-1; D remains ambiguous. CDR3 length: 8 amino acids. CDR1 is SQVTM and CDR2 is ANQGSEA in the germline V gene. CDR3 coding DNA: TGCAGTGCAGATTTGGAGTTCTTC. Protein sequence: CSADLEFF.

The V call is TRBV7-9, the J call TRBJ2-2, with 7 bases that match TRBD1. V was pared by 5 bases and J by 6 bases, with 3 bases of the junction left unmatched. Per germline, CDR1 SEHNR and CDR2 FQNEAQ (reference sequence). This CDR3 has 13 residues. For the CDR3, the DNA is TGTGCCAGCAGCGCTGACAGGGCCGGGGAGCTGTTTTTT. Protein product: CASSADRAGELFF.

The chain uses TRBV19 and TRBJ2-7; D perhaps matches TRBD1 (5 bases). Trimming removed 9 bases from V and 0 bases from J, with 15 bases in between. The CDR3 is made up of 14 amino acids. Germline lookup yields CDR1 LNHDA and CDR2 SQIVND (reference sequence). CDR3 bases: TGTGCCAGCAGCCAGGGTTCGGGCTCCTACGAGCAGTACTTC. As protein: CASSQGSGSYEQYF.

The V and J genes are TRBV2 and TRBJ2-7; D might be TRBD1 (6 bases). Germline-derived CDR1 and CDR2 are SNHLY and FYNNEI. The CDR3 runs 13 residues. V was shortened by 7 bases and J by 3 bases, with 13 bases between the two germline ends. CDR3 amino acids: CASTGDMGYEQYF. CDR3 nucleotide sequence: TGTGCCAGCACTGGGGACATGGGCTACGAGCAGTACTTC.